This paragraph covers one T cell receptor beta chain sequence. Antigen specificity is unknown. The sample comes from a study of long-term antiretroviral therapy in people with HIV. The United States was where all participants with HIV were treated. General study points: Narrower CDR3 length ranges marked HIV repertoires relative to controls.

Trimming removed 1 base at V and 8 bases at J, with 11 bases between. The germline gives CDR1 SGHTA, CDR2 FQGNSA. The CDR3 contains 13 residues. The assay, immunoSEQ v3.0, was run at survey level. The method was immunoSEQ multiplex PCR; TCRdb's version includes in-frame clones alone and lacks a portion of them. The table has around 30,000 clones, over 90% seen once; the top ten hold 5% to 7%. Specimen: unsorted PBMCs, collected around 6.5 years after starting antiretroviral therapy. The receptor was derived from a woman aged 40 to 50 with HIV. The chain combines TRBV7-2 with TRBJ1-2; D gene ambiguous. The CDR3 protein is CASSLVKESGYTF. CDR3 bases: TGTGCCAGCAGCTTAGTGAAGGAGAGCGGCTACACCTTC.